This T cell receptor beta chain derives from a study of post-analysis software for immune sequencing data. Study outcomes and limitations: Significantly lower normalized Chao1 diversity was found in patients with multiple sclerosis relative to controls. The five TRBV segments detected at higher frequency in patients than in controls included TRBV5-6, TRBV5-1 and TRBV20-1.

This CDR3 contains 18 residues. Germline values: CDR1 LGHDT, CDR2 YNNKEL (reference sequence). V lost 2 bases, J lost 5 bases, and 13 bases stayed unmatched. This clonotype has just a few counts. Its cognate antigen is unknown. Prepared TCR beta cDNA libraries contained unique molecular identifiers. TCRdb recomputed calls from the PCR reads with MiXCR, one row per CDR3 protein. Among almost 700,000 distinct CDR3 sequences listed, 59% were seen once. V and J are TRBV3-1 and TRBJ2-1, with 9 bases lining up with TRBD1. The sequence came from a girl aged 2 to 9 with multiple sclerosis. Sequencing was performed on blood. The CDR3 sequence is CASSQKDRGPPFNNEQFF. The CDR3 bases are TGTGCCAGCAGCCAAAAGGACAGGGGCCCCCCTTTTAACAATGAGCAGTTCTTC.